The rows below give T cell receptor beta chains drawn from one sample of a study of T cells in Graves' hyperthyroidism and ophthalmopathy. TCRdb processed the multiplex PCR reads anew with MiXCR; each CDR3 protein has one entry. Altogether about 400,000 distinct CDR3 sequences are present, about 14% being singletons, with the ten largest covering around 28%. The source material was blood. These receptors were taken from a man aged 45-65 years with Graves' ophthalmopathy. CDR3s include the opening cysteine and the closing phenylalanine or tryptophan. Each record gives: V gene, clone size, J gene, D gene, CDR3 DNA, CDR3 protein. The D gene is left open where the match is weak. Clone size is given for some rows only: seen once, a few or many times, or a class if the clone is expanded.

v_call: TRBV30
clone_size: many
j_call: TRBJ1-2
d_call: .
cdr3_nt: TGTGCCTGGAGCGCGAGTTTTAGAGAATACTATGGCTACACCTTC
cdr3_aa: CAWSASFREYYGYTF

v_call: TRBV28
clone_size: few
j_call: TRBJ2-2
d_call: .
cdr3_nt: TGTGCCAGCAGTCTCACGGGACCCCTGAACACCGGGGAGCTGTTTTTT
cdr3_aa: CASSLTGPLNTGELFF

v_call: TRBV3-1
clone_size: .
j_call: TRBJ2-7
d_call: .
cdr3_nt: TGTGCCAGCAGCCAAGCTAGCGTGAACGAGCAGTACTTC
cdr3_aa: CASSQASVNEQYF

v_call: TRBV28
clone_size: many
j_call: TRBJ2-7
d_call: .
cdr3_nt: TGTGCCAGCAGTTTACGGACACCATACGAGCAGTACTTC
cdr3_aa: CASSLRTPYEQYF

v_call: TRBV11-2
clone_size: many
j_call: TRBJ1-2
d_call: .
cdr3_nt: TGTGCCAGCAGCTTAGGATCTAACTATGGCTACACCTTC
cdr3_aa: CASSLGSNYGYTF

v_call: TRBV11-2
clone_size: .
j_call: TRBJ1-1
d_call: .
cdr3_nt: TGTGCCAGCAGCGTAGGGCAGAACCTGAACACTGAAGCTTTCTTT
cdr3_aa: CASSVGQNLNTEAFF

v_call: TRBV19
clone_size: .
j_call: TRBJ2-3
d_call: .
cdr3_nt: TGTGCCAGTAGTATACTCCCAGGAGATACGCAGTATTTT
cdr3_aa: CASSILPGDTQYF

v_call: TRBV19
clone_size: many
j_call: TRBJ1-2
d_call: TRBD1
cdr3_nt: TGTGCCGCTACCCACAGGGGGGAAAACTATGGCTACACCTTC
cdr3_aa: CAATHRGENYGYTF

v_call: TRBV6-1
clone_size: many
j_call: TRBJ2-2
d_call: .
cdr3_nt: TGTGCCAGCAGTGAAAGCGGCCGGAGTGGGGAGCTGTTTTTT
cdr3_aa: CASSESGRSGELFF

v_call: TRBV27
clone_size: .
j_call: TRBJ2-2
d_call: .
cdr3_nt: TGTGCCAGCAGTTTACGGAACACCGGGGAGCTGTTTTTT
cdr3_aa: CASSLRNTGELFF

v_call: TRBV5-1
clone_size: .
j_call: TRBJ1-1
d_call: .
cdr3_nt: TGCGCCAGCAGCCCTCGGAGGGAAGCTTTCTTT
cdr3_aa: CASSPRREAFF

v_call: TRBV6-1
clone_size: .
j_call: TRBJ2-3
d_call: TRBD2
cdr3_nt: TGTGCCAGCAGTCACTTAGCGGGAGGGCCAGATACGCAGTATTTT
cdr3_aa: CASSHLAGGPDTQYF

v_call: TRBV20-1
clone_size: once
j_call: TRBJ2-4
d_call: TRBD2
cdr3_nt: TGCAGTGCTTCACTAGCGGGGACGGACATTCAGTACTTC
cdr3_aa: CSASLAGTDIQYF

v_call: TRBV5-1
clone_size: .
j_call: TRBJ2-6
d_call: TRBD1
cdr3_nt: TGCGCCAGCAGTGCGACAGGGATTTTTGGGGCCAACGTCCTGACTTTC
cdr3_aa: CASSATGIFGANVLTF

v_call: TRBV20-1
clone_size: many
j_call: TRBJ2-5
d_call: .
cdr3_nt: TGCAGTGCTGGGGTAACAGGGATACAAGAGACCCAGTACTTC
cdr3_aa: CSAGVTGIQETQYF

v_call: TRBV28
clone_size: many
j_call: TRBJ2-7
d_call: .
cdr3_nt: TGTGCCAGCAGTCCTCGGACGATCGAGCAGTACTTC
cdr3_aa: CASSPRTIEQYF